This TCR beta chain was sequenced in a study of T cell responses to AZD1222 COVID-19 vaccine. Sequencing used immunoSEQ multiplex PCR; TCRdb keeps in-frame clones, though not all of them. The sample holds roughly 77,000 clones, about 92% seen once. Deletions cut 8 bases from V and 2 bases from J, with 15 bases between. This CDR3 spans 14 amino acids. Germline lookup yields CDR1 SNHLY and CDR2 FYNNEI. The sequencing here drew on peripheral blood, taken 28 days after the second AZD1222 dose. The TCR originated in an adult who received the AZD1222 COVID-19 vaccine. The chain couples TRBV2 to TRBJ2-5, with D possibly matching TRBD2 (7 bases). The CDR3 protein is CASVGGGGQETQYF. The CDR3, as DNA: TGTGCCAGCGTCGGGGGCGGGGGACAAGAGACCCAGTACTTC. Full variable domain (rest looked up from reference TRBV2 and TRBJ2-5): EPEVTQTPSHQVTQMGQEVILRCVPISNHLYFYWYRQILGQKVEFLVSFYNNEISEKSEIFDDQFSVERPDGSNFTLKIRSTKLEDSAMYFCASVGGGGQETQYFGPGTRLLVL.